The 23 T cell receptor beta chains below all came from one sample that was sequenced in a study of regulatory T cells in long-lasting Graves disease. As for time point: persistent/refractory GD, antithyroid drugs over 5 years with positive TRAb. With RNA extracted from PBMCs as input, the TCR library was made. Libraries of TCR beta came from iRepertoire HTBI primers plus Arm-PCR of CDR3 regions. TCRdb called the multiplex PCR reads again in MiXCR, with one record for every CDR3 protein. The data show approximately 470,000 distinct CDR3 sequences, more than 20% seen once. The sample here was peripheral blood mononuclear cells (PBMCs), taken when the disease was refractory, from a patient treated with antithyroid drugs. The receptors stem from a female donor with Graves disease.

This clonotype was observed at least ten times. The chain couples TRBV3-1 to TRBJ1-6; 10 nucleotides align to TRBD1. V gave up 3 bases and J gave up 8 bases; unmatched junction bases: 1. The CDR3 extends over 14 amino acids. Germline CDR1 is LGHDT and CDR2 is YNNKEL (reference sequence). CDR3 protein: CASSQGQGYSPLHF. CDR3 bases: TGTGCCAGCAGCCAGGGACAGGGGTATTCACCCCTCCACTTT. Looking up the rest from reference TRBV3-1 and TRBJ1-6 gives the full variable domain: DTAVSQTPKYLVTQMGNDKSIKCEQNLGHDTMYWYKQDSKKFLKIMFSYNNKELIINETVPNRFSPKSPDKAHLNLHINSLELGDSAVYFCASSQGQGYSPLHFGNGTRLTVT.

This clonotype was recorded many times. The junction does not match germline at one end; this may be a read error. The chain couples TRBV7-2 to TRBJ2-7; possible D gene TRBD2, 6 bases. Germline lookup yields CDR1 SGHTA and CDR2 FQGNSA. The CDR3 consists of 14 residues. The CDR3 loop is CASSLGGGTYEQYF. CDR3 nucleotide sequence: TGTGCCAGCAGTTTAGGCGGAGGGACCTACGAGCAGTACTTC.

This clonotype occurred many times. CDR3 DNA sequence: TGTGCCAGCAGACAGGGACTAGAGTACGAGCAGTACTTC. Translated, it gives CASRQGLEYEQYF. This chain uses TRBV6-2 or TRBV6-3 with TRBJ2-7; 8 bases match TRBD2. Per germline, CDR1 MNHEY and CDR2 SVGEGT. Trimming cost V 6 bases and J 4 bases; bases outside gene matches: 5. This CDR3 spans 13 amino acids.

V usage is TRBV7-2 and J usage is TRBJ1-2; 8 bases are shared with TRBD1. CDR1 is SGHTA, CDR2 FQGNSA, per germline. The J segment lost 8 bases and the V segment lost 1 base, leaving 6 bases of the junction unmatched. The CDR3 totals 14 residues. The CDR3 region is CASSLGQGRRGYTF. DNA for the CDR3: TGTGCCAGCAGCTTAGGACAGGGGCGGAGGGGCTACACCTTC. The full variable domain, rest sourced from reference TRBV7-2 and TRBJ1-2, is GAGVSQSPSNKVTEKGKDVELRCDPISGHTALYWYRQSLGQGLEFLIYFQGNSAPDKSGLPSDRFSAERTGGSVSTLTIQRTQQEDSAVYLCASSLGQGRRGYTFGSGTRLTVV.

The chain uses TRBV7-2 and TRBJ2-2; possible D gene TRBD1, 5 bases. The CDR3 length is 15 residues. CDR1 is SGHTA, CDR2 FQGNSA, per germline. Trimming removed 1 base at V and 4 bases at J, with 10 bases between. CDR3 in DNA: TGTGCCAGCAGCTTAGTTGGTGGGGCCACCGGGGAGCTGTTTTTT. Protein: CASSLVGGATGELFF.

This clonotype was seen a few times. V usage is TRBV12-3 or TRBV12-4 and J usage is TRBJ1-1; maybe TRBD1 (6 bases). This CDR3 contains 14 residues. Between the trimmed V and J ends, which lost 6 bases and 4 bases, there was a span of 15 bases. The CDR3 region has the DNA TGTGCCAGCAGCCCCCTGGGAGGGGGCACTGAAGCTTTCTTT. It encodes CASSPLGGGTEAFF.

This clonotype was seen repeatedly, ten times or more. The chain is built from TRBV27 and TRBJ2-7; no reliable D call. Trimming left V 1 base short and J 3 bases short, with 16 bases between. The CDR3 has 16 amino acids. Germline V lookup: CDR1 MNHEY, CDR2 SMNVEV (reference sequence). The CDR3 DNA is TGTGCCAGCAGTTTATTACCACAGATCCGCCGCTACGAGCAGTACTTC. Its translation: CASSLLPQIRRYEQYF.

This sequence joins TRBV3-1 and TRBJ1-2; 7 bases match TRBD1. Losses at the gene ends were 6 bases for V and 8 bases for J; bases not matched to a gene: 15. Germline CDR1 and CDR2: LGHDT and YNNKEL (reference sequence). This CDR3 has 15 residues. CDR3 sequence: CASSSWGTDRRGYTF. CDR3 nucleotide sequence: TGTGCCAGCAGTTCTTGGGGGACAGATCGAAGAGGCTACACCTTC.

Comment on this clonotype: This clone may be a read error of a much larger clone one base away. This rearrangement joins TRBV7-3 to TRBJ1-2, with 9 bases that match TRBD1. The CDR3 consists of 16 residues. CDR1 and CDR2 from the germline V gene are SGHTA and FQGTGA. The V segment lost 5 bases and the J segment 4 bases; nucleotides outside the gene matches: 11. The CDR3 nucleotides read TGTGCCAGCAGCCATCCGGACAGGGGCGATACCTATGGCTACACCTTC. Translation: CASSHPDRGDTYGYTF.

The chain recombines TRBV28 with TRBJ2-1, with a weak D call TRBD1 (6 bases). V was trimmed by 4 bases and J by 6 bases, leaving 10 bases between them. The CDR3 runs to 13 residues. Looked up from germline, CDR1 is MDHEN and CDR2 is SYDVKM. The chain's CDR3 is CASSWTAGNEQFF. The CDR3 region has the DNA TGTGCCAGCAGTTGGACAGCTGGCAATGAGCAGTTCTTC.

The sample holds many counts of this clonotype. The CDR3 sequence is CASTPSGRYGYEQYF. CDR3 in DNA: TGTGCCAGCACGCCTAGCGGGCGGTACGGGTACGAGCAGTACTTC. The chain combines TRBV6-1 with TRBJ2-7, with 8 bases identical to TRBD2. This CDR3 is built from 15 residues. J was trimmed by 4 bases and V by 7 bases; bases with no gene match: 12. CDR1 is MNHNS, CDR2 SASEGT, per germline.

The chain combines TRBV4-1 with TRBJ1-3; 7 positions match TRBD1. CDR3 length: 17 amino acids. V was clipped by 4 bases and J by 0 bases; unmatched bases: 9. Germline V CDR1 and CDR2: MGHRA, YSYEKL. The CDR3 coding sequence is TGCGCCAGCAGCCCAGGAGGGGGCAAGCACTCTGGAAACACCATATATTTT. As protein: CASSPGGGKHSGNTIYF.

The chain employs TRBV6-2 or TRBV6-3 and TRBJ2-2; the D gene is possibly TRBD1 (6 bases). Germline CDR1 reads MNHEY; CDR2 reads SVGEGT. This CDR3 contains 14 residues. V was pared by 6 bases and J by 7 bases, with 15 bases between. CDR3 region: CASSPGTNVGELFF. CDR3 nucleotide sequence: TGTGCCAGCAGCCCCGGGACAAACGTCGGGGAGCTGTTTTTT.

This clonotype showed up just a few times. The chain couples TRBV6-5 to TRBJ1-2, with 7 bases fitting TRBD1. Trimming took 4 bases from V and 5 from J; bases not matched to a gene: 10. Per germline, CDR1 MNHEY and CDR2 SVGAGI. CDR3 length equals 15 residues. CDR3 loop: CASSFRPGQQYGYTF. As DNA, the CDR3 is TGTGCCAGCAGTTTTCGCCCGGGACAGCAATATGGCTACACCTTC.

The gene calls are TRBV6-9 and TRBJ2-7, with 8 bases matching TRBD2. This CDR3 region has 15 residues. J gave up 0 bases and V 3 bases, and 4 bases lay outside the gene matches. Germline V gene lookup returns CDR1 MNHGY and CDR2 SVAAGI. DNA for the CDR3: TGTGCCAGCAGTTACCCCAGCGGGAGCTCCTACGAGCAGTACTTC. This gives the protein CASSYPSGSSYEQYF.

In the case of this clonotype: Being one base from a much bigger clone, this may be a read error. The CDR3 does not end in the conserved phenylalanine or tryptophan, so this is likely a read error. V is TRBV20-1 and J is TRBJ1-1, with D possibly matching TRBD1 (6 bases). This CDR3 is 15 amino acids long. V lost 0 bases and J 0 bases, leaving 11 bases between the germline ends. CDR1 and CDR2 (germline): DFQATT, SNEGSKA (reference sequence). Here the CDR3 DNA reads TGCAGTGCTAGAGATTCACAGGGACTGAACACTGAAGCTTTCCTT. This encodes CSARDSQGLNTEAFL.

There are a few counts of this clonotype. The chain combines TRBV11-2 with TRBJ2-7; D is possibly TRBD2 (7 bases). Trimming cost V 3 bases and J 3 bases, with 15 bases left between them. This CDR3 region has 15 residues. CDR1 is SGHAT, CDR2 FQNNGV, per germline. The CDR3 sequence is CASSFGGGPGYEQYF. The CDR3 nucleotides read TGTGCCAGCAGCTTTGGGGGGGGCCCAGGCTACGAGCAGTACTTC.

In this sample, this clonotype turned up many times. The chain combines TRBV28 with TRBJ2-7; perhaps TRBD2 as D (5 bases). This CDR3 has 14 amino acids. The V end was cut by 5 bases, the J end by 0 bases, with 11 bases between. Germline V gene lookup returns CDR1 MDHEN and CDR2 SYDVKM. CDR3 bases: TGTGCCAGCAGTGCAAGCGGTACCTCCTACGAGCAGTACTTC. Amino acids: CASSASGTSYEQYF.

This clonotype was seen a handful of times. V usage is TRBV29-1 and J usage is TRBJ2-7; D possibly uses TRBD1 or TRBD2 (5 bases each). V was clipped by 4 bases and J by 0 bases, with 10 bases between them. Germline V gene sequence: CDR1 SQVTM, CDR2 ANQGSEA. CDR3 size: 13 residues. Here the CDR3 DNA reads TGCAGCGTTGGGGGGTCTTTCTCCTACGAGCAGTACTTC. Encoded protein: CSVGGSFSYEQYF.

This clonotype has at least ten counts. V usage is TRBV28 and J usage is TRBJ2-5, with 8 bases matching TRBD2. The V gene's germline CDR1 is MDHEN and CDR2 SYDVKM. The V and J ends lost 8 bases and 5 bases, in that order; junction bases with no gene match: 13. The CDR3 totals 15 residues. The chain's CDR3 is CASAERGRAVETQYF. The CDR3 DNA follows: TGTGCCAGCGCCGAGCGGGGGAGGGCCGTGGAGACCCAGTACTTC.

This clonotype was recorded at least ten times. The gene calls are TRBV5-6 and TRBJ2-7; 7 bases are shared with TRBD2. The CDR3 runs 15 residues. Germline trimming cut 4 bases from V and 0 bases from J; bases unmatched to any gene: 7. Germline V gives CDR1 SGHDT, CDR2 YYEEEE. DNA for the CDR3: TGTGCCAGCAGCACTCGGGACTACGGCTCCTACGAGCAGTACTTC. Its protein product is CASSTRDYGSYEQYF.

This clonotype was observed a few times. The chain has TRBV6-1 and TRBJ2-7; TRBD2 might be the D (6 bases). The CDR3 extends over 9 amino acids. Germline CDR1 reads MNHNS; CDR2 reads SASEGT. Trimming removed 10 bases at V and 6 bases at J, with 7 bases between. CDR3 residues: CATGSEQYF. CDR3 bases: TGTGCCACCGGGAGCGAGCAGTACTTC.

The J gene is TRBJ2-2, the V gene TRBV10-3, with a weak D call TRBD1 (7 bases). V was trimmed by 5 bases and J by 7 bases, leaving 11 bases between them. Germline assignment: CDR1 ENHRY and CDR2 SYGVKD. The length of the CDR3 is 13 residues. CDR3 protein: CAISWGDSGELFF. CDR3 nucleotides: TGTGCCATCAGTTGGGGGGACAGCGGGGAGCTGTTTTTT.